The source of this T cell receptor beta chain is a study of kidney transplant recipient with SARS-CoV-2 infection. This clonotype was observed many times. There are 13 residues in the CDR3. Between the trimmed V and J ends, which lost 5 bases and 3 bases, there was a span of 10 bases. Germline V gives CDR1 LNHDA, CDR2 SQIVND (reference sequence). TCRdb used MiXCR to reprocess the reads, holding one entry per CDR3 protein. The profile shows fewer than 250,000 distinct CDR3 sequences, more than 25% of them singletons. The TCR was taken from a male patient between 25 and 40 years old who had COVID-19 and was a kidney transplant recipient. T cells may partly derive from the graft donor. V usage is TRBV19 and J usage is TRBJ1-2; D gene unclear. The sample here was a blood sample, taken at baseline and around day 110 from a kidney transplant recipient. CDR3 loop: CASSLRYDYGYTF. CDR3 sequence (DNA): TGTGCCAGTAGTCTCAGGTACGACTATGGCTACACCTTC.